This note documents a single T cell receptor (beta chain) sequence. CDR3 length: 14 amino acids. Germline CDR1 and CDR2: SGHAT and FQDESV (reference sequence). Germline trimming cut 4 bases from V and 3 bases from J; bases unmatched to any gene: 6. Clones were sequenced by immunoSEQ multiplex PCR, and TCRdb holds only the in-frame ones, with some missing. The data hold about 590,000 clones, with around 95% observed a single time. The data belong to a study of shared clonotypes between healthy human individuals. CD8 cells regarded as naive lacked CD45RO, were positively chosen for CCR7, and omitted terminally differentiated effector memory CD45RA+ cells.

The sequence was collected from a woman in her thirties in good health. The chain carries TRBV11-1 and TRBJ2-7, with TRBD1 matching 7 bases. Sequences were obtained from naive CD8+ T cells sorted from blood. The CDR3 reads CASSWTGHIYEQYF. CDR3 coding DNA: TGTGCCAGCAGCTGGACAGGTCACATCTACGAGCAGTACTTC.